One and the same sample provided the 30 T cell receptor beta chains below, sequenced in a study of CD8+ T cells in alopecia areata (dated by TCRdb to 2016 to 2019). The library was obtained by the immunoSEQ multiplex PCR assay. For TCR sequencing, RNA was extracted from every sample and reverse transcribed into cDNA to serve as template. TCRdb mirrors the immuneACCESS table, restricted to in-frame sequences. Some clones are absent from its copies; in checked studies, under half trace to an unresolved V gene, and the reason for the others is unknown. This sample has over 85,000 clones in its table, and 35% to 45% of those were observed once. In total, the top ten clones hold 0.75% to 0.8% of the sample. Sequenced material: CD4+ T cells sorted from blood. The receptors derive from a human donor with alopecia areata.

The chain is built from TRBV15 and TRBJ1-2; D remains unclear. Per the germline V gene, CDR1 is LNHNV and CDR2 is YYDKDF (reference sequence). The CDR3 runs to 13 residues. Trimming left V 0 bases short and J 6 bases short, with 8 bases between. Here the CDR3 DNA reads TGTGCCACCAGCAGAGATCTTACCAATGGCTACACCTTC. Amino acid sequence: CATSRDLTNGYTF.

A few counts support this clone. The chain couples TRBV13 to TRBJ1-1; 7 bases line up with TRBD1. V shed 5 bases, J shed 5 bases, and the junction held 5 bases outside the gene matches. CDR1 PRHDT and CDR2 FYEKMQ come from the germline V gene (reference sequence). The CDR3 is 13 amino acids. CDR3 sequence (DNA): TGTGCCAGCAGCCTCAGGGGGGGTACTGAAGCTTTCTTT. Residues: CASSLRGGTEAFF.

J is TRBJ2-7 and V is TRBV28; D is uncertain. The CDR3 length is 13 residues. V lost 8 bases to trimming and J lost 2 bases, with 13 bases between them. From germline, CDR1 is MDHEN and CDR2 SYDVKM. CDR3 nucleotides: TGTGCCAGCTCCCCGCCTCGGACCTACGAGCAGTACTTC. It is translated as CASSPPRTYEQYF.

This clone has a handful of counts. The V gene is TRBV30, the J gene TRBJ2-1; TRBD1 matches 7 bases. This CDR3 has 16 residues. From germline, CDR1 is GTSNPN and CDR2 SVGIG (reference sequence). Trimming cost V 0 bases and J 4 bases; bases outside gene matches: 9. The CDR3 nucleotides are TGTGCCTGGAGTGTACGTGGTACAGGGGTTTACAATGAGCAGTTCTTC. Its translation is CAWSVRGTGVYNEQFF.

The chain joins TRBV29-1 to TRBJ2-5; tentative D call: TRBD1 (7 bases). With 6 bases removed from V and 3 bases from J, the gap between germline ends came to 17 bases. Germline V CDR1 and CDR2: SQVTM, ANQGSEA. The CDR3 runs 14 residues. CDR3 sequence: CSVGAGQIEETQYF. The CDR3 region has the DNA TGCAGCGTGGGGGCGGGACAGATAGAAGAGACCCAGTACTTC.

The CDR3, as DNA: TGTGCCTGGATGTCGGGGGTGGTCTATGGCTACACCTTC. Translating gives CAWMSGVVYGYTF. The V and J genes are TRBV30 and TRBJ1-2, with a tentative D call TRBD1 (5 bases). The V end was cut by 4 bases, the J end by 4 bases, with 13 bases between. There are 13 residues in the CDR3. CDR1 and CDR2 (germline): GTSNPN, SVGIG (reference sequence).

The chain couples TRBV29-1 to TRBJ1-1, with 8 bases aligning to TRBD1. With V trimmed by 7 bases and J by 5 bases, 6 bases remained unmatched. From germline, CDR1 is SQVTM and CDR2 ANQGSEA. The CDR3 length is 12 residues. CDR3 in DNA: TGCAGCGCAGGGGGCTTAGAGACTGAAGCTTTCTTT. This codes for CSAGGLETEAFF.

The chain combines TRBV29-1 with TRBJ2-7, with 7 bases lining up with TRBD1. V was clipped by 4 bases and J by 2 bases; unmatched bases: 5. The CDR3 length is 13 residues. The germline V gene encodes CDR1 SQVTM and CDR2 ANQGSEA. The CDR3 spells CSVGRQGAYEQYF. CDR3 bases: TGCAGCGTTGGAAGGCAGGGGGCCTACGAGCAGTACTTC.

This CDR3 is CASSQSGDTEAFF. CDR3 DNA: TGCGCCAGCAGTCAATCAGGCGACACTGAAGCTTTCTTT. The V gene is TRBV23-1, the J gene TRBJ1-1; D is undetermined. TRBV23-1 qualifies as an ORF whose function is uncertain. The V end lost 0 bases, the J end lost 3 bases, and 5 bases lay between the germline ends. The CDR3 loop spans 13 amino acids.

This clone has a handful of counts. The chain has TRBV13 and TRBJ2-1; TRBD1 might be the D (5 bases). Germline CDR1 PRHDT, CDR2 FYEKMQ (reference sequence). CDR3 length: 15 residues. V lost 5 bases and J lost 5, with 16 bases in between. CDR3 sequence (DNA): TGTGCCAGCAGCCTGGGGTCAGGGCTCAACAATGAGCAGTTCTTC. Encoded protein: CASSLGSGLNNEQFF. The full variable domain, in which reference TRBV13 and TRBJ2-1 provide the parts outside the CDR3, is AAGVIQSPRHLIKEKRETATLKCYPIPRHDTVYWYQQGPGQDPQFLISFYEKMQSDKGSIPDRFSAQQFSDYHSELNMSSLELGDSALYFCASSLGSGLNNEQFFGPGTRLTVL.

The chain's CDR3 is CASSQVGQGDQPQHF. The CDR3, as DNA: TGCGCCAGCAGCCAGGTGGGACAGGGCGATCAGCCCCAGCATTTT. This chain links TRBV4-1 with TRBJ1-5; 9 bases line up with TRBD1. This CDR3 spans 15 amino acids. Germline V gene sequence: CDR1 MGHRA, CDR2 YSYEKL. V trimming: 3 bases; J trimming: 5 bases; junction bases outside the gene matches: 5.

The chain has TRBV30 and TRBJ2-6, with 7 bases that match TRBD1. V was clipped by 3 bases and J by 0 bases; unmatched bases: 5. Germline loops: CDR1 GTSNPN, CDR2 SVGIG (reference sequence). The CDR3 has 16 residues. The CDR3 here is CAWRTGITSGANVLTF. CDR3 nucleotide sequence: TGTGCCTGGAGGACAGGGATTACCTCTGGGGCCAACGTCCTGACTTTC.

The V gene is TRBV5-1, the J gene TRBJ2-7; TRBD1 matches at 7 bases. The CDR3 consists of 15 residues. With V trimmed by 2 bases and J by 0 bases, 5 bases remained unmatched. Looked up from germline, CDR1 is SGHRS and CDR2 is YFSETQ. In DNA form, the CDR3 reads TGCGCCAGCAGCTTCAGGGGGTCGAGCTCCTACGAGCAGTACTTC. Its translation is CASSFRGSSSYEQYF.

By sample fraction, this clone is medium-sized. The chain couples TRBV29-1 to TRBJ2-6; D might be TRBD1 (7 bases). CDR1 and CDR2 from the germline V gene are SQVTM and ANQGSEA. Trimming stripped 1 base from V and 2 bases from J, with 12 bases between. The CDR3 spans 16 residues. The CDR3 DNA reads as TGCAGCGTTGAAGGGCAGGGGGGCCCTGGGGCCAACGTCCTGACTTTC. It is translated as CSVEGQGGPGANVLTF.

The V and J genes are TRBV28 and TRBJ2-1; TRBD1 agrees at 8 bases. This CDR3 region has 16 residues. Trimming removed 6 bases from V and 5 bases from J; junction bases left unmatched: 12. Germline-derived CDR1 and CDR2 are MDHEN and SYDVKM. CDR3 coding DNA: TGTGCCAGCAGACCTCCTGACAGGGGCTTAAACAATGAGCAGTTCTTC. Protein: CASRPPDRGLNNEQFF.

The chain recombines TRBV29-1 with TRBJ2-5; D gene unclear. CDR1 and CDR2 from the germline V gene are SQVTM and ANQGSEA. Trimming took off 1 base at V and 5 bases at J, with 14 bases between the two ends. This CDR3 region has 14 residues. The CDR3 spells CSVEVGRGDETQYF. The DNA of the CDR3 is TGCAGCGTTGAAGTGGGAAGAGGTGACGAGACCCAGTACTTC.

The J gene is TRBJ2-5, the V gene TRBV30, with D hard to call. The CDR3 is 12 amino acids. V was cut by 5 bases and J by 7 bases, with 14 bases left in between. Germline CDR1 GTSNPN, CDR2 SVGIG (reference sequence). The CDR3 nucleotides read TGTGCCTGGGCCAGTGGAGAAGGGACCCAGTACTTC. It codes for CAWASGEGTQYF. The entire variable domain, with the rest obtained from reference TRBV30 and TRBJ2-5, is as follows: SQTIHQWPATLVQPVGSPLSLECTVEGTSNPNLYWYRQAAGRGLQLLFYSVGIGQISSEVPQNLSASRPQDRQFILSSKKLLLSDSGFYLCAWASGEGTQYFGPGTRLLVL.

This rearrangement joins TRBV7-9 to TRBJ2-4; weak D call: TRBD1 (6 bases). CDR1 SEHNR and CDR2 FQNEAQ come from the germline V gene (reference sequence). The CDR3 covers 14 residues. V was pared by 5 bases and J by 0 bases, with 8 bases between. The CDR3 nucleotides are TGTGCCAGCAGCGGACAGTTAGCCAAAAACATTCAGTACTTC. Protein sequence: CASSGQLAKNIQYF.

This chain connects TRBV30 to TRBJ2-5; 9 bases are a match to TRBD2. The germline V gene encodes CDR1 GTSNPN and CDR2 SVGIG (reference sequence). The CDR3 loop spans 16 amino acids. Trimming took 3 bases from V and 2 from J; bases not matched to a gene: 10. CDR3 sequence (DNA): TGTGCCTGGAGAAGGGGGCTAGCGGGGCTTCAAGAGACCCAGTACTTC. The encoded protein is CAWRRGLAGLQETQYF.

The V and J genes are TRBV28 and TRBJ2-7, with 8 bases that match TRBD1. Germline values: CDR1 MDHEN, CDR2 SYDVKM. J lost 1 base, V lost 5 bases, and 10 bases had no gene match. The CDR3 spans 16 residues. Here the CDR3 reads CASSRPDRGWSYEQYF. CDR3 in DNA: TGTGCCAGCAGTCGGCCCGACAGGGGATGGTCCTACGAGCAGTACTTC.

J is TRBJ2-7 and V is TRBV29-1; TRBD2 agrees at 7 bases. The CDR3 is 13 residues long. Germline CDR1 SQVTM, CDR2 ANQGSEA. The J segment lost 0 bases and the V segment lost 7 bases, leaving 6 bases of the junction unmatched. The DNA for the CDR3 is TGCAGCGCCCTCAGCGGGATCTCCTACGAGCAGTACTTC. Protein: CSALSGISYEQYF.

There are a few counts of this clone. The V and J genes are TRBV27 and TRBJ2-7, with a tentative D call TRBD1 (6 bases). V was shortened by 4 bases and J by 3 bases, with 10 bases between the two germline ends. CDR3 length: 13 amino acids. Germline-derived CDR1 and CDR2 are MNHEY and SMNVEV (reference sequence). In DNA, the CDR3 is TGTGCCAGCAGTTACAGGGATAACTACGAGCAGTACTTC. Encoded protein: CASSYRDNYEQYF.

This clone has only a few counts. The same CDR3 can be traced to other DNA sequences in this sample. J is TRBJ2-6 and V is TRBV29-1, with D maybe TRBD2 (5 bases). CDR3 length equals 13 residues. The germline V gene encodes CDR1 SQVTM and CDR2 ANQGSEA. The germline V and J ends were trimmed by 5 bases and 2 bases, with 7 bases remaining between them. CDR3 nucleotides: TGCAGCGTTAGCGGAACTGGGGCCAACGTCCTGACTTTC. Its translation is CSVSGTGANVLTF. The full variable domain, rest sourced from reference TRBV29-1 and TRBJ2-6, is SAVISQKPSRDICQRGTSLTIQCQVDSQVTMMFWYRQQPGQSLTLIATANQGSEATYESGFVIDKFPISRPNLTFSTLTVSNMSPEDSSIYLCSVSGTGANVLTFGAGSRLTVL.

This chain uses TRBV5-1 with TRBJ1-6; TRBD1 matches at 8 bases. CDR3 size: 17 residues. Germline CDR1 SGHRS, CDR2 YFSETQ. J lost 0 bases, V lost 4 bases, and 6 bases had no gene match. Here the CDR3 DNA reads TGCGCCAGCAGCCCCCGACAGGGGCCCTCCTATAATTCACCCCTCCACTTT. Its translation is CASSPRQGPSYNSPLHF.

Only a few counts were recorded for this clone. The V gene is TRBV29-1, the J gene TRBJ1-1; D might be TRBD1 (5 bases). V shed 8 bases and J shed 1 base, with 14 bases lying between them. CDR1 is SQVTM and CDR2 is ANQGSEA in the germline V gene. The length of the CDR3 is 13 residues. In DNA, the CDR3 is TGCAGCACTTCCGTGCAGGGGAACACTGAAGCTTTCTTT. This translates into CSTSVQGNTEAFF.

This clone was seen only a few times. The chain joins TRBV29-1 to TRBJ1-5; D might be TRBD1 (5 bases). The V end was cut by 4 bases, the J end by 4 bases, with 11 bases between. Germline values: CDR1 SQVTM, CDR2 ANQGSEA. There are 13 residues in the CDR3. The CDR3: CSVATGENQPQHF. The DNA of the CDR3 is TGCAGCGTTGCTACAGGAGAAAATCAGCCCCAGCATTTT.

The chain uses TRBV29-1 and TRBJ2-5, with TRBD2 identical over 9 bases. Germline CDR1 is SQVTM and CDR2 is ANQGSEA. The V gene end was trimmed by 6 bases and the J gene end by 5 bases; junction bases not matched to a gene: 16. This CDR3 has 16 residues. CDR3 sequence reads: CSVAGTSSLWGETQYF. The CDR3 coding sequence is TGCAGCGTGGCGGGGACTAGCTCCCTTTGGGGGGAGACCCAGTACTTC.

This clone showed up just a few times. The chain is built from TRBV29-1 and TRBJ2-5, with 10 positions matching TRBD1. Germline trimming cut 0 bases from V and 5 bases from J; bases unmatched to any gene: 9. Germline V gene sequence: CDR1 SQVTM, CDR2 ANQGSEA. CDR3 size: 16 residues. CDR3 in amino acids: CSVEDQGTGDWETQYF. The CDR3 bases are TGCAGCGTTGAAGATCAGGGGACAGGGGATTGGGAGACCCAGTACTTC.

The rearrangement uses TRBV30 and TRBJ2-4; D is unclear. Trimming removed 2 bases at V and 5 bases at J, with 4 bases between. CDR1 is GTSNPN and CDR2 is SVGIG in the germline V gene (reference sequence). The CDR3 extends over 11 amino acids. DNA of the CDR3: TGTGCCTGGAGTTCCCAAAACATTCAGTACTTC. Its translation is CAWSSQNIQYF.

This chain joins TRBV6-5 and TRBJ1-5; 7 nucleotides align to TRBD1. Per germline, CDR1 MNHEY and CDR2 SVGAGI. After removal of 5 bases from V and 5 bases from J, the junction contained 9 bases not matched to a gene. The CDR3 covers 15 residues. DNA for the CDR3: TGTGCCAGCAGTCAAGGGGACAGTAGATATCAGCCCCAGCATTTT. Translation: CASSQGDSRYQPQHF.